The clone carrying this T cell receptor (beta chain) was seen a few times. Its antigen is not known. CDR1 is MNHEY, CDR2 SVGEGT, per germline. The trim removed 5 bases at V and 6 bases at J, leaving 6 bases unmatched. This CDR3 region has 14 residues. The data were obtained in a study of CD8 T cells in ankylosing spondylitis. It was by quantitative 5'-RACE with molecular barcodes that TCR beta libraries were made. TCRdb ran MiXCR on the 5' RACE reads and lists one entry per CDR3 protein. The sample records approximately 290,000 distinct CDR3 sequences, less than 25% being singletons. The study's findings and limits: Reported data indicate significant enrichment of disease-linked clones within matched ankylosing spondylitis synovial fluid. Certain motif variants had earlier appeared in reactive arthritis synovial fluid and blood.

The sequence was obtained from a female donor with ankylosing spondylitis or in good health (not recorded which). Sequencing used blood, either unsorted or a sorted T cell fraction (not recorded which). The chain is built from TRBV6-2 or TRBV6-3 and TRBJ2-3, with 9 bases identical to TRBD1. CDR3 residues: CASSRGQGSDTQYF. The CDR3, as DNA: TGTGCCAGCAGTCGTGGACAGGGGAGCGATACGCAGTATTTT.